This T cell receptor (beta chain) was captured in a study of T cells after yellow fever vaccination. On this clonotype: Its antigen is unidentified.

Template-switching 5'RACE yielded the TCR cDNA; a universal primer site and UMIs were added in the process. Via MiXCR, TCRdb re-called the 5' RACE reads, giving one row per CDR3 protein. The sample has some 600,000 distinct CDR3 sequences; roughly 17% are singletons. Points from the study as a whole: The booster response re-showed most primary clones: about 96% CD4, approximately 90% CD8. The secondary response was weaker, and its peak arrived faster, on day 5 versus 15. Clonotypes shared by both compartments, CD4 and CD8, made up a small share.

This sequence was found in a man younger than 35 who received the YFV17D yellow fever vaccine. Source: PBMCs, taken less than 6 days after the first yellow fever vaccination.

The CDR3 region has the DNA TGTGCCAGCAGTTTATTATGGGGGGACACCCGAAGCAATCAGCCCCAGCATTTT. Translated: CASSLLWGDTRSNQPQHF. J is TRBJ1-5 and V is TRBV12-3 or TRBV12-4; a possible D gene is TRBD1 (6 bases). The CDR3 extends over 18 amino acids. V was shortened by 2 bases and J by 1 base, with 18 bases between the two germline ends.